This TCR beta chain comes out of a study of blood T cell repertoires in COVID-19. Study background: Material from acute and convalescent COVID-19 was sourced from the United States, Italy and Spain. The analysed material was cDNA or gDNA that came from T cells, B-cell-depleted T cells, or PBMCs.

Germline CDR1 and CDR2: LNHDA and SQIVND (reference sequence). The CDR3 covers 15 residues. The V gene lost 4 bases and the J gene lost 0 bases, with 10 bases spanning the gap. Authors' data handling: The authors estimated nucleated cell counts from reference gene primer amplification. Clones were sequenced by immunoSEQ multiplex PCR, and TCRdb holds only the in-frame ones, with some missing. The D gene and trimming were derived from the DNA, and the V and J assignments and clone size from that table. The repertoire holds roughly 80,000 clones, under 95% seen once, with more than 15% in the top ten. The material sequenced was peripheral blood. The V call is TRBV19, the J call TRBJ1-3, with D perhaps matching TRBD1 (5 bases). This receptor was taken from a woman aged 80 or older with active or convalescent COVID-19. The CDR3 region has the DNA TGTGCCAGTAGTACCAGACAGCCCTCTGGAAACACCATATATTTT. Its protein product is CASSTRQPSGNTIYF.